The present entry profiles one T cell receptor beta chain with its context. Sequencing used immunoSEQ multiplex PCR; TCRdb keeps in-frame clones, though not all of them. The sample holds a few hundred thousand clones; about nine tenths are singletons and the top ten take 8% to 9%. The data are from a study of blood T cell repertoires in COVID-19. Study-wide background: Sources were T cells, B-cell-depleted T cells, or PBMCs; the material itself was cDNA or gDNA.

With 1 base removed from V and 5 bases from J, the gap between germline ends came to 14 bases. This CDR3 has 15 amino acids. CDR1 is SGHTA and CDR2 is FQGNSA in the germline V gene. The source material was PBMCs or T cells enriched from blood (not recorded which). This chain uses TRBV7-2 with TRBJ1-2; perhaps TRBD1 as D (5 bases). The sequence derives from a young woman who had recovered from COVID-19. The chain's CDR3 is CASSLVSGVGYGYTF. The CDR3 nucleotides read TGTGCCAGCAGCTTAGTGTCGGGGGTAGGGTATGGCTACACCTTC.